Following are 32 T cell receptor beta chains from one sample sequenced in a study of T cells in tuberculosis. Only in-frame clones appear in the TCRdb table, and some are missing; sequencing was by immunoSEQ multiplex PCR. The table has 30,000 to 35,000 clones, about 90% seen once. Time point reported: new active TB diagnosis, blood taken before or within 7 days of starting treatment. Sequencing used PBMCs, obtained at tuberculosis diagnosis. These receptors were taken from an adult with tuberculosis.

The rearrangement joins TRBV6-1 to TRBJ2-6, with D maybe TRBD1 (6 bases). The germline gives CDR1 MNHNS, CDR2 SASEGT. V was clipped by 6 bases and J by 1 base, with 7 bases between them. The CDR3 is 14 residues long. As DNA, the CDR3 is TGTGCCAGCAGAGGGGGATCTGGGGCCAACGTCCTGACTTTC. Protein product: CASRGGSGANVLTF.

V usage is TRBV28 and J usage is TRBJ2-1; possible D gene TRBD2, 6 bases. Germline lookup yields CDR1 MDHEN and CDR2 SYDVKM. The V gene lost 4 bases and the J gene lost 6 bases, with 10 bases spanning the gap. The CDR3 totals 13 residues. The chain's CDR3 is CASSSREFNEQFF. The CDR3 region has the DNA TGTGCCAGCAGTTCCCGGGAGTTCAATGAGCAGTTCTTC.

The rearrangement links TRBV7-2 to TRBJ1-1, with 10 bases identical to TRBD1. Germline CDR1 and CDR2: SGHTA and FQGNSA. This CDR3 is built from 14 residues. The trim removed 3 bases at V and 6 bases at J, leaving 4 bases unmatched. CDR3 protein: CASSFPGQGPEAFF. CDR3 sequence (DNA): TGTGCCAGCAGCTTTCCGGGACAGGGGCCTGAAGCTTTCTTT.

This clone was counted once. The rearrangement joins TRBV27 to TRBJ1-5, with TRBD1 identical over 8 bases. Germline CDR1 and CDR2: MNHEY and SMNVEV (reference sequence). After removal of 2 bases from V and 4 bases from J, the junction contained 4 bases not matched to a gene. The CDR3 has 15 residues. The CDR3 is CASSLETGGNQPQHF. CDR3 DNA sequence: TGTGCCAGCAGTTTAGAAACAGGGGGGAATCAGCCCCAGCATTTT.

This chain links TRBV28 with TRBJ2-5, with 7 bases identical to TRBD2. Per germline, CDR1 MDHEN and CDR2 SYDVKM. V was clipped by 5 bases and J by 1 base; unmatched bases: 4. The CDR3 loop spans 14 amino acids. The chain's CDR3 is CASSPGGTQETQYF. Here the CDR3 DNA reads TGTGCCAGCAGTCCCGGGGGGACCCAAGAGACCCAGTACTTC.

The chain is built from TRBV7-2 and TRBJ2-5; 10 bases fit TRBD2. The V segment lost 3 bases and the J segment 5 bases; nucleotides outside the gene matches: 6. This CDR3 has 15 amino acids. CDR1 SGHTA and CDR2 FQGNSA come from the germline V gene. CDR3 DNA sequence: TGTGCCAGCAGCTTGAGCGGGGGGGCAGGGGAGACCCAGTACTTC. It encodes CASSLSGGAGETQYF.

The chain joins TRBV6-5 to TRBJ1-2, with D possibly TRBD1 on 6 matching bases. Germline V gene lookup returns CDR1 MNHEY and CDR2 SVGAGI. The CDR3 extends over 15 amino acids. Trimming shortened V by 10 bases and J by 4 bases, and 22 bases separated the two germline ends. The CDR3: CATLEKGGKIYGYTF. The CDR3 nucleotides read TGTGCCACCCTTGAGAAGGGGGGGAAAATCTATGGCTACACCTTC.

This clone appeared once. The CDR3 DNA is TGCGCCAGCAGCCAAGATGTGGGCAGGGCTATTATTGATGAGCAGTTCTTC. It specifies CASSQDVGRAIIDEQFF. The gene calls are TRBV4-3 and TRBJ2-1; TRBD1 is a possible D gene (5 bases). The CDR3 has 17 amino acids. Germline CDR1 LGHNA, CDR2 YSLEER. V was cut by 0 bases and J by 8 bases, with 20 bases left in between.

This clone was recorded once. V and J are TRBV6-4 and TRBJ2-3; possible D gene TRBD1, 5 bases. The CDR3 spans 14 residues. CDR1 and CDR2 (germline): MRHNA, SNTAGT. V lost 3 bases, J lost 2 bases, and 9 bases lay in between. The CDR3 loop is CASSEGHATDTQYF. DNA of the CDR3: TGTGCCAGCAGTGAGGGGCACGCCACAGATACGCAGTATTTT.

V is TRBV5-1 and J is TRBJ1-2, with unresolved D. The V end lost 1 base, the J end lost 1 base, and 5 bases lay between the germline ends. In germline, CDR1 is SGHRS, CDR2 YFSETQ. This CDR3 contains 13 residues. This chain's CDR3 is CASSLQDNYGYTF. DNA for the CDR3: TGCGCCAGCAGCTTGCAGGATAACTATGGCTACACCTTC.

This clone has only a few counts. The chain employs TRBV28 and TRBJ1-5; 7 bases are shared with TRBD1. V was clipped by 6 bases and J by 10 bases; unmatched bases: 6. CDR3 length equals 12 residues. CDR1 and CDR2 (germline): MDHEN, SYDVKM. The chain's CDR3 is CASRRGGSPQHF. CDR3 bases: TGTGCCAGCAGGAGAGGGGGCAGTCCCCAGCATTTT.

The V and J genes are TRBV2 and TRBJ2-5; TRBD2 agrees at 15 bases. This CDR3 is 16 amino acids long. Per germline, CDR1 SNHLY and CDR2 FYNNEI. Trimming took 5 bases from V and 7 from J; bases not matched to a gene: 8. CDR3 coding DNA: TGTGCCAGCAGTCCAGGGACTAGCGGGGGGTGGGGGACCCAGTACTTC. Residues: CASSPGTSGGWGTQYF.

This chain links TRBV13 with TRBJ2-3; 7 bases fit TRBD2. Germline V gives CDR1 PRHDT, CDR2 FYEKMQ (reference sequence). The V gene end was trimmed by 3 bases and the J gene end by 4 bases; junction bases not matched to a gene: 4. The CDR3 is made up of 14 amino acids. The CDR3 is CASSLGGSADTQYF. CDR3 DNA sequence: TGTGCCAGCAGCTTGGGCGGGAGCGCAGATACGCAGTATTTT.

This sequence joins TRBV7-2 and TRBJ2-3; TRBD2 matches 7 bases. After removal of 2 bases from V and 0 bases from J, the junction contained 8 bases not matched to a gene. This CDR3 contains 17 residues. From germline, CDR1 is SGHTA and CDR2 FQGNSA. DNA of the CDR3: TGTGCCAGCAGCTTAAACCTACTAGCGTTTAGCACAGATACGCAGTATTTT. Amino acid sequence: CASSLNLLAFSTDTQYF. The complete variable domain, with remaining parts taken from reference TRBV7-2 and TRBJ2-3, reads GAGVSQSPSNKVTEKGKDVELRCDPISGHTALYWYRQSLGQGLEFLIYFQGNSAPDKSGLPSDRFSAERTGGSVSTLTIQRTQQEDSAVYLCASSLNLLAFSTDTQYFGPGTRLTVL.

V is TRBV30 and J is TRBJ2-2; TRBD2 is a possible D gene (6 bases). The ends were cut back, 2 bases at V and 7 bases at J, with 11 bases in the middle. Looked up from germline, CDR1 is GTSNPN and CDR2 is SVGIG (reference sequence). CDR3 length equals 13 residues. The CDR3 protein is CAWSKGRGGELFF. The DNA of the CDR3 is TGTGCCTGGAGTAAGGGGCGGGGCGGGGAGCTGTTTTTT.

The V gene is TRBV27, the J gene TRBJ1-2; D gene ambiguous. Per germline, CDR1 MNHEY and CDR2 SMNVEV (reference sequence). The V and J ends lost 5 bases and 3 bases respectively, with 10 bases between them. The CDR3 sequence is 13 residues long. CDR3 nucleotides: TGTGCCAGCAGTAGAACAGACCACTATGGCTACACCTTC. Protein sequence: CASSRTDHYGYTF.

This clone was detected only once. This chain links TRBV10-2 with TRBJ1-2; D may be TRBD1 (5 bases). The ends were cut back, 6 bases at V and 3 bases at J, with 14 bases in the middle. Germline V CDR1 and CDR2: WSHSY, SAAADI. The CDR3 is 14 residues long. The CDR3 sequence is CASRDLRGDYGYTF. The CDR3 DNA sequence: TGCGCCAGCAGGGACCTACGGGGGGACTATGGCTACACCTTC.

V and J are TRBV5-1 and TRBJ2-2; 9 bases are shared with TRBD1. V gave up 1 base and J gave up 1 base; unmatched junction bases: 2. This CDR3 is built from 16 residues. Germline V lookup: CDR1 SGHRS, CDR2 YFSETQ. CDR3 coding DNA: TGCGCCAGCAGCTTGTACAGGGGGCAGAACACCGGGGAGCTGTTTTTT. Translation gives CASSLYRGQNTGELFF.

The rearrangement joins TRBV7-9 to TRBJ2-5; 8 positions match TRBD2. The CDR3 contains 13 residues. Germline CDR1 is SEHNR and CDR2 is FQNEAQ (reference sequence). The ends lost 11 bases at V and 5 bases at J; junction bases unmatched: 10. In DNA, the CDR3 is TGTGCCTCGGGGCCTCGCGGGGGGGAGACCCAGTACTTC. This codes for CASGPRGGETQYF.

This chain connects TRBV9 to TRBJ2-1; TRBD2 matches 8 bases. The V and J ends lost 0 bases and 9 bases, in that order; junction bases with no gene match: 5. Germline-derived CDR1 and CDR2 are SGDLS and YYNGEE. CDR3 size: 14 residues. In DNA form, the CDR3 reads TGTGCCAGCAGCGTAGGCCGGGAGGGAGGTGAGCAGTTCTTC. It is translated as CASSVGREGGEQFF.

This clone was found a few times. V and J are TRBV5-1 and TRBJ1-2, with TRBD1 identical over 7 bases. The germline gives CDR1 SGHRS, CDR2 YFSETQ. V was clipped by 0 bases and J by 1 base; unmatched bases: 3. CDR3 length: 15 residues. The CDR3 here is CASSLDRQGNYGYTF. Written as DNA, the CDR3 is TGCGCCAGCAGCTTGGACCGACAGGGTAACTATGGCTACACCTTC. The entire variable domain, with the rest obtained from reference TRBV5-1 and TRBJ1-2, is as follows: KAGVTQTPRYLIKTRGQQVTLSCSPISGHRSVSWYQQTPGQGLQFLFEYFSETQRNKGNFPGRFSGRQFSNSRSEMNVSTLELGDSALYLCASSLDRQGNYGYTFGSGTRLTVV.

The genes are TRBV28 and TRBJ1-2; D possibly corresponds to TRBD1 (6 bases). CDR1 MDHEN and CDR2 SYDVKM come from the germline V gene. CDR3 length: 14 residues. V was cut by 2 bases and J by 2 bases, with 9 bases left in between. For the CDR3, the DNA is TGTGCCAGCAGTTTAGGGGGCCCGAACTATGGCTACACCTTC. Translating gives CASSLGGPNYGYTF.

This clone has only one observation. The rearrangement joins TRBV5-1 to TRBJ2-1; 8 positions agree with TRBD2. There are 17 residues in the CDR3. Germline V lookup: CDR1 SGHRS, CDR2 YFSETQ. With V trimmed by 0 bases and J by 0 bases, 5 bases remained unmatched. The CDR3 DNA reads as TGCGCCAGCAGCTTGGAACTCAGCGGGAGCTCCTACAATGAGCAGTTCTTC. Translation: CASSLELSGSSYNEQFF. The complete variable domain, with remaining parts taken from reference TRBV5-1 and TRBJ2-1, reads KAGVTQTPRYLIKTRGQQVTLSCSPISGHRSVSWYQQTPGQGLQFLFEYFSETQRNKGNFPGRFSGRQFSNSRSEMNVSTLELGDSALYLCASSLELSGSSYNEQFFGPGTRLTVL.

This chain links TRBV11-2 with TRBJ1-2; D unclear. This CDR3 has 11 residues. Trimming pared 5 bases from V and 9 bases from J, leaving 10 bases between. Germline V gene sequence: CDR1 SGHAT, CDR2 FQNNGV. The CDR3 DNA reads TGTGCCAGCAGCGGAGGGAGAAGCTACACCTTC. Amino acid sequence: CASSGGRSYTF.

This clone was observed a handful of times. The J gene is TRBJ1-1, the V gene TRBV6-5, with 7 bases matching TRBD1. The CDR3 totals 13 residues. Trimming at V came to 4 bases and at J to 1 base, leaving 0 bases not matched to a gene. Germline CDR1 reads MNHEY; CDR2 reads SVGAGI. The CDR3 loop is CASSSGGNTEAFF. CDR3 DNA: TGTGCCAGCAGTTCAGGGGGGAACACTGAAGCTTTCTTT.

The chain employs TRBV5-1 and TRBJ2-7, with 9 nucleotides matching TRBD1. The CDR3 has 15 amino acids. With 6 bases clipped from V and 0 bases from J, the junction kept 7 bases outside the gene matches. CDR1 is SGHRS, CDR2 YFSETQ, per germline. The CDR3, as DNA: TGCGCCAGCACCACGGGACAGGGACTCTCCTACGAGCAGTACTTC. Protein: CASTTGQGLSYEQYF.

This chain uses TRBV7-3 with TRBJ2-1, with 9 bases identical to TRBD2. The CDR3 contains 15 residues. With 5 bases clipped from V and 3 bases from J, the junction kept 5 bases outside the gene matches. Germline lookup yields CDR1 SGHTA and CDR2 FQGTGA. CDR3 coding DNA: TGTGCCAGCAGCCCTTTAGCGGGAGTCTACAATGAGCAGTTCTTC. Residues: CASSPLAGVYNEQFF.

The genes are TRBV5-5 and TRBJ2-5; D ambiguous. Germline CDR1 and CDR2: SGHKS and YYEKEE (reference sequence). CDR3 size: 14 residues. V lost 0 bases to trimming and J lost 2 bases, with 8 bases between them. CDR3 DNA: TGTGCCAGCAGCTTGGGAGGCGGACAAGAGACCCAGTACTTC. This codes for CASSLGGGQETQYF.

The chain joins TRBV28 to TRBJ2-7; tentative D call: TRBD1 (6 bases). This CDR3 comprises 14 residues. Germline assignment: CDR1 MDHEN and CDR2 SYDVKM. Trimming cost V 5 bases and J 2 bases, with 13 bases left between them. The CDR3 bases are TGTGCCAGCAGTGCCCGACAGGCCCCCTACGAGCAGTACTTC. Encoded protein: CASSARQAPYEQYF.

V and J are TRBV20-1 and TRBJ1-2; the D is unclear. Germline V gives CDR1 DFQATT, CDR2 SNEGSKA (reference sequence). The CDR3 runs 11 residues. Trimming pared 3 bases from V and 9 bases from J, leaving 11 bases between. Here the CDR3 reads CSASRQESYTF. The CDR3 nucleotides are TGCAGTGCTAGTCGGCAGGAAAGCTACACCTTC.

The genes are TRBV4-1 and TRBJ2-7, with a possible D match to TRBD1 (6 bases). Per the germline V gene, CDR1 is MGHRA and CDR2 is YSYEKL. Trimming removed 4 bases at V and 3 bases at J, with 19 bases between. The CDR3 loop spans 16 amino acids. CDR3 protein: CASSPSMGADFYEQYF. For the CDR3, the DNA is TGCGCCAGCAGCCCCTCAATGGGGGCAGACTTCTACGAGCAGTACTTC.

CDR3 loop: CASSLSVAGTGELFF. CDR3 DNA: TGTGCCAGCAGCTTATCCGTAGCGGGCACCGGGGAGCTGTTTTTT. J is TRBJ2-2 and V is TRBV7-2, with 7 bases lining up with TRBD2. V was clipped by 2 bases and J by 4 bases; unmatched bases: 4. Germline V gene data show CDR1 as SGHTA and CDR2 as FQGNSA. CDR3 length equals 15 residues.